These 24 T cell receptor beta chains share one sample of origin, sequenced in a study of cytomegalovirus exposure and HLA in healthy donors. Method: immunoSEQ multiplex PCR; TCRdb's copy keeps in-frame clones and lacks some. The sample has approximately 150,000 clones, 85% to 90% seen once; the top ten hold about 3.1%. Sequencing used PBMCs. These receptors originate from a woman aged 18-29 years in good health and CMV-seropositive.

The chain recombines TRBV6-5 with TRBJ2-7; 10 positions match TRBD2. Looked up from germline, CDR1 is MNHEY and CDR2 is SVGAGI. This CDR3 has 16 residues. J gave up 2 bases and V 4 bases, and 8 bases lay outside the gene matches. The CDR3, as DNA: TGTGCCAGCAGTTTTCTCTCCAGCGGGGGGGCCTACGAGCAGTACTTC. This gives the protein CASSFLSSGGAYEQYF.

This sequence joins TRBV10-1 and TRBJ2-3, with 7 bases fitting TRBD2. The CDR3 consists of 14 residues. V lost 0 bases, J lost 7 bases, and 4 bases stayed unmatched. Germline V gives CDR1 WNHNN, CDR2 SYGVQD (reference sequence). CDR3 region: CASSESRTRNTQYF. The DNA of the CDR3 is TGCGCCAGCAGTGAGTCTCGGACTAGGAATACGCAGTATTTT.

In this sample, this clone turned up once. The chain couples TRBV28 to TRBJ1-1, with 7 bases lining up with TRBD1. Germline V gives CDR1 MDHEN, CDR2 SYDVKM. Trimming took 3 bases from V and 1 from J; bases not matched to a gene: 5. The CDR3 has 15 amino acids. CDR3 region: CASSFSRGRNTEAFF. DNA for the CDR3: TGTGCCAGCAGTTTTTCGAGGGGGCGGAACACTGAAGCTTTCTTT.

J is TRBJ2-7 and V is TRBV29-1, with 7 positions matching TRBD1. Germline CDR1 SQVTM, CDR2 ANQGSEA. CDR3 length: 16 residues. J was trimmed by 0 bases and V by 6 bases; bases with no gene match: 14. The CDR3 DNA sequence: TGCAGCGTCTCCGGGACAGCGGACGGACCCTCCTACGAGCAGTACTTC. It yields the protein CSVSGTADGPSYEQYF.

The V gene is TRBV14, the J gene TRBJ2-6; 7 bases are shared with TRBD1. Germline CDR1 and CDR2: SGHDN and FVKESK. Trimming at V came to 3 bases and at J to 0 bases, leaving 5 bases not matched to a gene. The CDR3 has 17 amino acids. This chain's CDR3 is CASSHSGQTSGANVLTF. As DNA, the CDR3 is TGTGCCAGCAGCCACTCGGGACAGACCTCTGGGGCCAACGTCCTGACTTTC.

The genes are TRBV29-1 and TRBJ2-2, with 7 positions matching TRBD2. Germline trimming cut 4 bases from V and 4 bases from J; bases unmatched to any gene: 3. The length of the CDR3 is 13 residues. Germline CDR1 reads SQVTM; CDR2 reads ANQGSEA. The DNA for the CDR3 is TGCAGCGTTGGTGGCGGGAGCACCGGGGAGCTGTTTTTT. Its translation: CSVGGGSTGELFF.

The V gene is TRBV5-1, the J gene TRBJ2-1; TRBD2 agrees at 10 bases. With V trimmed by 4 bases and J by 5 bases, 6 bases remained unmatched. Germline CDR1 and CDR2: SGHRS and YFSETQ. This CDR3 has 15 residues. The CDR3 sequence is CASSGLAEVNNEQFF. The CDR3 coding sequence is TGCGCCAGCAGCGGACTAGCGGAGGTAAACAATGAGCAGTTCTTC.

The chain combines TRBV11-1 with TRBJ2-1, with D unclear. The V gene's germline CDR1 is SGHAT and CDR2 FQDESV (reference sequence). The V end lost 1 base, the J end lost 5 bases, and 9 bases lay between the germline ends. This CDR3 is 14 amino acids long. CDR3 bases: TGTGCCAGCAGCTTAGAAGCTCAGGACAATGAGCAGTTCTTC. It specifies CASSLEAQDNEQFF.

This clone appeared once. The rearrangement links TRBV2 to TRBJ2-5; perhaps TRBD1 as D (5 bases). This CDR3 has 11 residues. Germline-derived CDR1 and CDR2 are SNHLY and FYNNEI. V lost 5 bases to trimming and J lost 4 bases, with 5 bases between them. The CDR3 region has the DNA TGTGCCAGCAGTAGGGGAGAGACCCAGTACTTC. Encoded protein: CASSRGETQYF.

This clone was counted once. The genes are TRBV7-3 and TRBJ2-5; D gene ambiguous. Deletions cut 3 bases from V and 4 bases from J, with 3 bases between. The germline V gene has CDR1 SGHTA and CDR2 FQGTGA. The CDR3 is 11 amino acids. In nucleotides, the CDR3 is TGTGCCAGCAGCTTCGGAGAGACCCAGTACTTC. Translation gives CASSFGETQYF.

The chain employs TRBV18 and TRBJ2-7; 13 bases align to TRBD2. The CDR3 runs 17 residues. V gave up 1 base and J gave up 5 bases; unmatched junction bases: 8. Germline values: CDR1 KGHSH, CDR2 LQKENI. The CDR3 spells CASSPLRTSGSVHEQYF. The CDR3 DNA sequence: TGTGCCAGCTCACCACTGCGGACTAGCGGGAGTGTCCACGAGCAGTACTTC.

The V call is TRBV2, the J call TRBJ2-5; D is undetermined. Germline CDR1 and CDR2: SNHLY and FYNNEI. This CDR3 has 14 residues. The V end was cut by 0 bases, the J end by 5 bases, with 10 bases between. As DNA, the CDR3 is TGTGCCAGCAGTGAAGCCCCGGGTTCGGAGACCCAGTACTTC. It encodes CASSEAPGSETQYF.

CDR3 sequence (DNA): TGTGCCAGCAGCTCAACCCCCGGACAGGGAGAGACCCAGTACTTC. Its protein is CASSSTPGQGETQYF. The chain uses TRBV7-8 and TRBJ2-5; 8 bases agree with TRBD1. This CDR3 has 15 amino acids. Germline V gene sequence: CDR1 SGHVS, CDR2 FQNEAQ. Unmatched junction bases numbered 8, after V lost 4 bases and J lost 4 bases.

The chain recombines TRBV11-1 with TRBJ2-1; 8 positions match TRBD1. V was pared by 6 bases and J by 0 bases, with 7 bases of the junction left unmatched. Germline V gene lookup returns CDR1 SGHAT and CDR2 FQDESV (reference sequence). The CDR3 has 16 amino acids. CDR3 bases: TGTGCCAGCAGGTCCGGGACAGGATTCTCCTACAATGAGCAGTTCTTC. Translating it yields CASRSGTGFSYNEQFF.

This chain joins TRBV7-8 and TRBJ2-7; perhaps TRBD1 as D (6 bases). This CDR3 has 13 residues. Between the trimmed V and J ends, which lost 3 bases and 2 bases, there was a span of 8 bases. CDR1 is SGHVS, CDR2 FQNEAQ, per germline. The CDR3 loop reads CASSFTGTYEQYF. The CDR3, as DNA: TGTGCCAGCAGCTTTACAGGGACCTACGAGCAGTACTTC.

The CDR3 coding sequence is TGTGCCAGCAGACAGGGGCCAAACGAATATGGCTACACCTTC. Translated: CASRQGPNEYGYTF. The chain has TRBV5-8 and TRBJ1-2, with 7 positions matching TRBD1. Germline lookup yields CDR1 SGHTS and CDR2 YDEGEE. This CDR3 is built from 14 residues. Trimming took 5 bases from V and 5 from J; bases not matched to a gene: 9.

V usage is TRBV5-1 and J usage is TRBJ2-2; 10 bases line up with TRBD2. Trimming took 0 bases from V and 7 from J; bases not matched to a gene: 9. In germline, CDR1 is SGHRS, CDR2 YFSETQ. The CDR3 is 17 amino acids. The CDR3 bases are TGCGCCAGCAGCTTGGCCGGTAGCGGGAGGCTTGGCGGGGAGCTGTTTTTT. Protein: CASSLAGSGRLGGELFF.

The rearrangement links TRBV13 to TRBJ2-3; 8 positions agree with TRBD1. The CDR3 consists of 15 residues. Unmatched junction bases numbered 5, after V lost 5 bases and J lost 1 base. The germline V gene encodes CDR1 PRHDT and CDR2 FYEKMQ (reference sequence). In DNA form, the CDR3 reads TGTGCCAGCAGCCCATCGGACAGGGGCACAGATACGCAGTATTTT. It encodes CASSPSDRGTDTQYF.

This chain links TRBV5-1 with TRBJ1-2, with 9 bases fitting TRBD1. Germline V gene data show CDR1 as SGHRS and CDR2 as YFSETQ. Trimming removed 3 bases from V and 2 bases from J; junction bases left unmatched: 14. This CDR3 is 18 amino acids long. CDR3 in amino acids: CASSSLITGGQGNYGYTF. The CDR3 region has the DNA TGCGCCAGCAGCTCGCTCATTACCGGGGGACAGGGAAACTATGGCTACACCTTC.

This chain links TRBV10-3 with TRBJ1-1, with 7 nucleotides matching TRBD1. Germline loops: CDR1 ENHRY, CDR2 SYGVKD. V was clipped by 2 bases and J by 2 bases; unmatched bases: 2. This CDR3 is 14 amino acids long. The CDR3 DNA follows: TGTGCCATCAGTGAGGGACAGGCAAACACTGAAGCTTTCTTT. Translating gives CAISEGQANTEAFF.

V usage is TRBV4-1 and J usage is TRBJ2-1; 7 bases map to TRBD2. The germline V gene encodes CDR1 MGHRA and CDR2 YSYEKL. V shed 1 base and J 1 base; nucleotides not matched to a gene: 7. This CDR3 has 17 amino acids. The CDR3 DNA follows: TGCGCCAGCAGCCAAGTGGGGGGGACGGTTTCCTACAATGAGCAGTTCTTC. It specifies CASSQVGGTVSYNEQFF.

V usage is TRBV11-2 and J usage is TRBJ2-3; TRBD1 aligns across 7 bases. Germline V CDR1 and CDR2: SGHAT, FQNNGV. This CDR3 has 17 amino acids. V shed 3 bases, J shed 2 bases, and the junction held 11 bases outside the gene matches. The CDR3 DNA reads TGTGCCAGCAGCTTCACCGGACAGGCCACCTTCACAGATACGCAGTATTTT. This translates into CASSFTGQATFTDTQYF.

V is TRBV27 and J is TRBJ2-3, with D unclear. V was clipped by 4 bases and J by 2 bases, with 10 bases between them. The germline V gene encodes CDR1 MNHEY and CDR2 SMNVEV (reference sequence). This CDR3 has 14 amino acids. CDR3 nucleotide sequence: TGTGCCAGCAGTTCTCAGATCCTCACAGATACGCAGTATTTT. It translates to CASSSQILTDTQYF.

V usage is TRBV7-9 and J usage is TRBJ2-7; D is possibly TRBD2 (6 bases). The CDR3 spans 14 residues. V was shortened by 0 bases and J by 6 bases, with 12 bases between the two germline ends. Germline CDR1 SEHNR, CDR2 FQNEAQ (reference sequence). The CDR3 region is CASSLAGGLGEQYF. CDR3 DNA: TGTGCCAGCAGCTTAGCCGGAGGGTTAGGCGAGCAGTACTTC.